The rows below give T cell receptor beta chains drawn from one sample of a study of T cell responses to AZD1222 COVID-19 vaccine. Generated by immunoSEQ multiplex PCR, the TCRdb table keeps only in-frame clones and is missing some. This table holds some 160,000 clones, 85% to 95% found once. Specimen: peripheral blood, collected on day 0 of AZD1222 vaccination. These receptors all come from an adult in good health. The CDR3 runs from the conserved cysteine through the conserved F or W. The D gene is left open where the match is weak. The listing skips clone size in some rows; elsewhere it reads once, few, many or a size class.

>-|TRBV19|TRBD1|TRBJ1-5
CASSMGRGPFSAQHF
TGTGCCAGTAGTATGGGCAGGGGGCCGTTCAGCGCCCAGCATTTT
>-|TRBV28|TRBD2|TRBJ2-7
CASSLPTSLFDEQYF
TGTGCCAGCAGTTTACCGACTAGCCTTTTCGACGAGCAGTACTTC
>-|TRBV6-5|TRBD2|TRBJ2-2
CASSWTSRNTGELFF
TGTGCCAGCAGTTGGACTAGCAGGAACACCGGGGAGCTGTTTTTT
>once|TRBV5-1|-|TRBJ2-5
CASSLSRFLETQYF
TGCGCCAGCAGCTTGTCGAGGTTTCTAGAGACCCAGTACTTC
>-|TRBV3-1/TRBV3-2|-|TRBJ2-1
CASSPGTNNEQFF
TGTGCCAGCAGCCCCGGGACCAACAATGAGCAGTTCTTC
>-|TRBV6-5|-|TRBJ1-1
CASRAGNTEAFF
TGTGCCAGCAGAGCGGGAAACACTGAAGCTTTCTTT
>-|TRBV18|-|TRBJ1-1
CASSTGMNTEAFF
TGTGCCAGCTCAACAGGGATGAACACTGAAGCTTTCTTT
>-|TRBV30|TRBD1|TRBJ1-5
CAWSDRARPQHF
TGTGCCTGGTCAGACAGGGCAAGGCCCCAGCATTTT
>-|TRBV2|TRBD2|TRBJ2-3
CASSEGDGGATDTQYF
TGTGCCAGCAGTGAAGGTGACGGGGGGGCGACAGATACGCAGTATTTT
>-|TRBV30|TRBD1|TRBJ2-5
CAWSRDRGLLGETQYF
TGTGCCTGGAGTCGGGACAGGGGGCTTCTCGGGGAGACCCAGTACTTC
>-|TRBV30|-|TRBJ1-5
CAWSGGQMNQPQHF
TGTGCCTGGAGTGGTGGCCAGATGAATCAGCCCCAGCATTTT
>once|TRBV5-1|-|TRBJ2-2
CASSLNGERTGELFF
TGCGCCAGCAGCTTGAATGGGGAGAGGACCGGGGAGCTGTTTTTT
>once|TRBV2|-|TRBJ1-2
CASRAEGGYTF
TGTGCCAGCAGGGCCGAGGGGGGCTACACCTTC
>-|TRBV27|-|TRBJ1-1
CASSLSRNTEAFF
TGTGCCAGCAGTTTATCGAGGAACACTGAAGCTTTCTTT
>-|TRBV7-8|TRBD1|TRBJ1-5
CASSTHRGRMDSNQPQHF
TGTGCCAGCAGCACTCACAGGGGCCGCATGGATAGCAATCAGCCCCAGCATTTT
>-|TRBV15|-|TRBJ2-7
CATSRDQGVHEQYF
TGTGCCACCAGCAGAGATCAAGGGGTCCACGAGCAGTACTTC
>once|TRBV6-5|TRBD1|TRBJ1-1
CASRPGQGWGTEAFF
TGTGCCAGCAGACCGGGACAGGGTTGGGGCACTGAAGCTTTCTTT
>-|TRBV3-1/TRBV3-2|-|TRBJ1-5
CASSTGFQPQHF
TGTGCCAGCAGCACAGGGTTCCAGCCCCAGCATTTT
>-|TRBV9|-|TRBJ2-7
CASSIGGGTAYEQYF
TGTGCCAGCAGCATCGGAGGGGGGACAGCCTACGAGCAGTACTTC
>-|TRBV6-1|TRBD2|TRBJ2-5
CASSETAGGETQYF
TGTGCCAGCAGTGAAACTGCGGGGGGAGAGACCCAGTACTTC
>-|TRBV12-3/TRBV12-4|-|TRBJ2-1
CASSFQQNNEQFF
TGTGCCAGCAGTTTCCAACAGAACAATGAGCAGTTCTTC
>-|TRBV5-1|-|TRBJ2-2
CASSRTVNTGELFF
TGCGCCAGCAGCAGAACAGTGAACACCGGGGAGCTGTTTTTT
>-|TRBV5-1|-|TRBJ1-1
CASSQVRGRMNTEAFF
TGCGCCAGCAGTCAGGTCAGGGGAAGGATGAACACTGAAGCTTTCTTT
>-|TRBV11-3|TRBD1|TRBJ2-3
CASSFDGQGAQGMTDTQYF
TGTGCCAGCAGCTTCGATGGACAGGGGGCGCAAGGAATGACAGATACGCAGTATTTT
>-|TRBV3-1/TRBV3-2|TRBD2|TRBJ2-5
CASSQGVGGGGADETQYF
TGTGCCAGCAGCCAAGGGGTTGGTGGCGGGGGGGCCGACGAGACCCAGTACTTC
>-|TRBV15|-|TRBJ2-5
CATSRDLETQYF
TGTGCCACCAGCAGAGATCTAGAGACCCAGTACTTC
>few|TRBV18|-|TRBJ1-5
CASSLTSFQPQHF
TGTGCCAGCTCACTTACATCTTTTCAGCCCCAGCATTTT
>-|TRBV5-6|-|TRBJ1-5
CASSSGFGVGDQPQHF
TGTGCCAGCAGCTCCGGCTTTGGGGTTGGGGATCAGCCCCAGCATTTT
>-|TRBV7-2|-|TRBJ1-2
CASSQSHSGPANYGYTF
TGTGCCAGCAGCCAGAGTCATTCCGGGCCGGCTAACTATGGCTACACCTTC
>-|TRBV10-3|TRBD2|TRBJ2-1
CAISNSLAGASSYNEQFF
TGTGCCATCAGCAACTCTCTAGCGGGGGCTAGCTCCTACAATGAGCAGTTCTTC
>-|TRBV10-3|-|TRBJ1-5
CAIILNQPQHF
TGTGCCATCATTCTCAATCAGCCCCAGCATTTT
>once|TRBV12-3/TRBV12-4|-|TRBJ2-3
CASSLNQDTQYF
TGTGCCAGCAGTTTGAATCAGGATACGCAGTATTTT
>-|TRBV5-8|TRBD1|TRBJ2-7
CASSRGQGNRDEQYF
TGTGCCAGCAGCCGAGGACAGGGGAATAGGGACGAGCAGTACTTC
>once|TRBV6-5|TRBD2|TRBJ2-7
CASSYSGMDYEQYF
TGTGCCAGCAGTTATAGCGGGATGGACTACGAGCAGTACTTC
>once|TRBV19|-|TRBJ2-7
CASSIGTSLYEQYF
TGTGCCAGTAGTATAGGAACAAGCCTTTACGAGCAGTACTTC
>-|TRBV5-1|-|TRBJ1-2
CASSSPAGGRPYGYTF
TGCGCCAGCAGCTCTCCCGCCGGGGGGCGACCCTATGGCTACACCTTC
>-|TRBV5-5|TRBD2|TRBJ2-7
CASSPGGGGGRADYEQYF
TGTGCCAGCAGCCCGGGAGGCGGTGGTGGACGGGCGGACTACGAGCAGTACTTC
>-|TRBV3-1/TRBV3-2|TRBD1|TRBJ1-1
CASSQDPPGQGNTEAFF
TGTGCCAGCAGCCAGGACCCGCCAGGACAGGGGAACACTGAAGCTTTCTTT
>-|TRBV11-1|TRBD2|TRBJ2-1
CASSLRLAGGNEQFF
TGTGCCAGCAGCTTAAGACTAGCGGGGGGAAATGAGCAGTTCTTC
>-|TRBV12-3/TRBV12-4|-|TRBJ2-1
CASSSGPEQFF
TGTGCCAGCAGCTCCGGACCCGAGCAGTTCTTC
>-|TRBV28|TRBD1|TRBJ2-7
CASSYVVGTGAYEQYF
TGTGCCAGCAGTTATGTTGTCGGGACAGGCGCCTACGAGCAGTACTTC
>-|TRBV24-1|-|TRBJ1-1
CATISLGGNTEAFF
TGTGCCACCATTTCCCTCGGTGGGAACACTGAAGCTTTCTTT
>once|TRBV2|TRBD1|TRBJ2-6
CASSVGQGAGSGANVLTF
TGTGCCAGCAGTGTCGGACAGGGGGCGGGCTCTGGGGCCAACGTCCTGACTTTC
>once|TRBV5-1|-|TRBJ1-3
CASRQGNSGNTIYF
TGCGCCAGCAGGCAAGGGAACTCTGGAAACACCATATATTTT
>-|TRBV11-2|TRBD1|TRBJ1-1
CASSLDRGSPEAFF
TGTGCCAGCAGTCTGGACAGGGGGAGTCCTGAAGCTTTCTTT
>-|TRBV9|-|TRBJ1-1
CASSVAVVNTEAFF
TGTGCCAGCAGCGTAGCGGTTGTGAACACTGAAGCTTTCTTT
>-|TRBV11-2|-|TRBJ1-1
CASSSSGRAAFF
TGTGCCAGCAGCTCTAGTGGCCGGGCAGCTTTCTTT
>once|TRBV7-8|TRBD2|TRBJ2-5
CASSAGRLALETQYF
TGTGCCAGCAGCGCGGGCAGACTAGCACTAGAGACCCAGTACTTC
>few|TRBV10-3|-|TRBJ1-1
CAIRRLEYGTEAFF
TGTGCCATCAGGAGGCTGGAGTATGGAACTGAAGCTTTCTTT
>-|TRBV2|-|TRBJ2-7
CASEGQGFYEQYF
TGTGCCAGTGAAGGACAAGGATTCTACGAGCAGTACTTC